What follows describes a single TCR beta chain. Antigen: not known. Other DNA sequences in this sample translate to the same CDR3. These data originate in a study of shared clonotypes between healthy human individuals. Regarding the study as a whole: Blood was the sole source, and tissue repertoires probably differ. Few donors restricted represented genetic and exposure-history diversity. On the whole, naive subsets had larger estimated richness than memory subsets had.

The V and J ends lost 2 bases and 2 bases, in that order; junction bases with no gene match: 3. There are 14 residues in the CDR3. Germline lookup yields CDR1 SGHKS and CDR2 YYEKEE (reference sequence). Original methodology: ImmunoSEQ yielded junction-only sequences lacking quality scores, so filtering differed. Here immunoSEQ multiplex PCR was the method, and the copy in TCRdb shows in-frame clones only, minus some. V and J calls and clone size are those listed in that table; D and trimming were worked out from the DNA. This repertoire shows some 2,100,000 clones, almost 96% found once; its top ten account for 0.1% to 0.15%.

The clonotype comes from a man aged 18 to 29 in good health. The chain combines TRBV5-5 with TRBJ2-5; 7 nucleotides align to TRBD1. The specimen sequenced was naive CD4+ T cells sorted from blood. Documented subset: CD45RA+ positively selected. Here the CDR3 DNA reads TGTGCCAGCAGCTTAGGGACAGCACAAGAGACCCAGTACTTC. It encodes CASSLGTAQETQYF. Based on the CDR3 plus reference TRBV5-5 and TRBJ2-5, the full variable domain is DAGVTQSPTHLIKTRGQQVTLRCSPISGHKSVSWYQQVLGQGPQFIFQYYEKEERGRGNFPDRFSARQFPNYSSELNVNALLLGDSALYLCASSLGTAQETQYFGPGTRLLVL.